Listed below are T cell receptor beta chains from one sample, sequenced in a study of blood T cell repertoires in COVID-19. Sequencing used immunoSEQ multiplex PCR; TCRdb keeps in-frame clones, though not all of them. The data hold tens of thousands of clones, with 65% to 90% observed a single time. Specimen: peripheral blood. The receptors derive from a human donor in a cohort sampled during active COVID-19. Each CDR3 is given with its conserved first and last residue. D genes are given only for firm matches. Part of the rows lack a size; the others show once, few, many or a class for expanded clones.

j_call	d_call	clone_size	v_call	cdr3_nt	cdr3_aa
TRBJ1-1	NA	NA	TRBV6-1	TGTGCCAGCAGTGCCCCGACGCGGGGGATGAACACTGAAGCTTTCTTT	CASSAPTRGMNTEAFF
TRBJ2-6	NA	NA	TRBV14	TGTGCCAGCAGCCAAATAGCCGGGGCCAACGTCCTGACTTTC	CASSQIAGANVLTF
TRBJ2-5	NA	NA	TRBV3-1/TRBV3-2	TGTGCCAGCAGCCAGCGCGGGGGAGGGGGGCCGAGGGTGAGCCAGTACTTC	CASSQRGGGGPRVSQYF
TRBJ1-5	NA	NA	TRBV5-1	TGCGCCAGCAGCTTGGACCCGCAACAACAGCCCCAGCATTTT	CASSLDPQQQPQHF
TRBJ2-7	NA	NA	TRBV6-5	TGTGCCAGCAGGAAACAGGCTTTACTTAACTACGAGCAGTACTTC	CASRKQALLNYEQYF
TRBJ2-5	TRBD1	NA	TRBV7-2	TGTGCCAGCAGCTCCAGACAGGGATTGTTGACCCAGTACTTC	CASSSRQGLLTQYF
TRBJ1-6	NA	NA	TRBV15	TGTGCCACCAGCAGAGTACAGCACCTAAATTCACCCCTCCACTTT	CATSRVQHLNSPLHF
TRBJ1-6	NA	NA	TRBV6-5	TGTGCCAGCAGTTACTCGAATGTCAGGTCCGGTTCACCCCTCCACTTT	CASSYSNVRSGSPLHF
TRBJ2-1	TRBD2	NA	TRBV6-2/TRBV6-3	TGTGCCAGCAGTAGCGGGGGGGCTAATGAGCAGTTCTTC	CASSSGGANEQFF
TRBJ1-5	NA	NA	TRBV7-2	TGTGCCAGCAGCACGCAACAGGGATCGAGTCAGCCCCAGCATTTT	CASSTQQGSSQPQHF
TRBJ2-1	NA	NA	TRBV21-1	TGTGCCAGCAGCATCCGGGACAGGAGCTACAATGAGCAGTTCTTC	CASSIRDRSYNEQFF
TRBJ2-3	NA	NA	TRBV5-1	TGCGCCAGCAGGGCAAACACAGATACGCAGTATTTT	CASRANTDTQYF
TRBJ1-1	NA	NA	TRBV7-2	TGTGCCAGCAGTCCCAGGGGTGGTAACACTGAAGCTTTCTTT	CASSPRGGNTEAFF
TRBJ1-2	TRBD1	NA	TRBV3-1/TRBV3-2	TGTGCCAGCAGCCAAGGGACAGGCGCAGTCAGTCGGACCTTC	CASSQGTGAVSRTF
TRBJ1-1	TRBD1	NA	TRBV6-5	TGTGCCAGCAGCGGACAGGGGGCGCAGTCTGCTGAAGCTTTCTTT	CASSGQGAQSAEAFF
TRBJ2-3	TRBD1	NA	TRBV7-7	TGTGCCAGCAGCTTAGTTGGGACGAGACAGGGACGCACAGATACGCAGTATTTT	CASSLVGTRQGRTDTQYF
TRBJ1-5	NA	NA	TRBV7-9	TGTGCCAGCAGCACTAGCCGGGACCCTAATGGGCAGCCCCAGCATTTT	CASSTSRDPNGQPQHF
TRBJ1-2	TRBD1	NA	TRBV4-1	TGCGCCAGCAGCCAAGACGGACAGGGGGGGGACTATGGCTACACCTTC	CASSQDGQGGDYGYTF
TRBJ1-2	TRBD1	NA	TRBV7-2	TGTGCCAGCAGCCCGTACAGGGGCCCGGGTTTTGGCTACACCTTC	CASSPYRGPGFGYTF
TRBJ2-7	NA	NA	TRBV7-6	TGTGCCAGCAGCCCAGCTAGTTTGTTGGGGGCCTACTCCTACGAGCAGTACTTC	CASSPASLLGAYSYEQYF
TRBJ1-5	NA	NA	TRBV4-2	TGTGCCAGCAGCCAAGATGACCGTGGGCGAAGCAGCAATCAGCCCCAGCATTTT	CASSQDDRGRSSNQPQHF
TRBJ1-5	NA	NA	TRBV7-9	TGTGCCAGCAGCTTCTCTAGCGACAGCAATCAGCCCCAGCATTTT	CASSFSSDSNQPQHF
TRBJ2-3	NA	few	TRBV4-3	TGCGCCAGCAGCCAAGACGGCGGGGGCCGCACAGATACGCAGTATTTT	CASSQDGGGRTDTQYF
TRBJ2-1	TRBD1	few	TRBV9	TGTGCCAGCAGCGTAGGAGGACAGGGCGAGAATGAGCAGTTCTTC	CASSVGGQGENEQFF
TRBJ2-2	NA	NA	TRBV5-1	TGCGCCAGCAGCTTTAACAGGGCAAGTCTAAACGGGGAGCTGTTTTTT	CASSFNRASLNGELFF
TRBJ1-6	NA	NA	TRBV4-1	TGCGCCAGCAGCCACCGGGAGGTGGTTTATAATTCACCCCTCCACTTT	CASSHREVVYNSPLHF
TRBJ1-5	TRBD1	NA	TRBV7-2	TGTGCCAGCAGTTGGACAGGGATTCAGCCCCAGCATTTT	CASSWTGIQPQHF
TRBJ1-2	NA	NA	TRBV29-1	TGCAGCGTTGAAGCTCCAAGCGGGGGCGGCTATGGCTACACCTTC	CSVEAPSGGGYGYTF
TRBJ1-2	NA	many	TRBV11-2	TGTGCCAGCAGCTTAGCGGGTTCGATTCCTAACTATGGCTACACCTTC	CASSLAGSIPNYGYTF
TRBJ2-1	TRBD1	NA	TRBV6-5	TGTGCCAGCAGTCAGGGACAGGGCCAAGGCAATGAGCAGTTCTTC	CASSQGQGQGNEQFF
TRBJ1-4	TRBD1	once	TRBV7-9	TGTGCCAGCAGCTTAATGACAGGGGGCCCAGTTTTT	CASSLMTGGPVF
TRBJ2-5	TRBD1	NA	TRBV5-6	TGTGCCAGCAGCATTGGACAGGGTCGTCAAGAGACCCAGTACTTC	CASSIGQGRQETQYF
TRBJ2-7	TRBD1	NA	TRBV6-5	TGTGCCAGCAGCCCCAAGACAGGGGGCTGGGGCGAGCAGTACTTC	CASSPKTGGWGEQYF
TRBJ1-5	NA	NA	TRBV15	TGTGCCACCAGCAGAGATCGTCAAGGAGGCAATCAGCCCCAGCATTTT	CATSRDRQGGNQPQHF
TRBJ2-7	NA	NA	TRBV27	TGTGCCAGCAGTTTAGGCTTTTCTTTTATCTCCTACGAGCAGTACTTC	CASSLGFSFISYEQYF
TRBJ1-5	TRBD1	once	TRBV18	TGTGCCAGCTCACCCGCCACAGGGGGTAGTGGGCAGCCCCAGCATTTT	CASSPATGGSGQPQHF
TRBJ1-6	TRBD1	NA	TRBV12-3/TRBV12-4	TGTGCCAGCAGTCAGGGGGTAGATTCACCCCTCCACTTT	CASSQGVDSPLHF
TRBJ1-5	NA	NA	TRBV6-5	TGTGCCAGCAGTATGGCACGAGGGAGCAATCAGCCCCAGCATTTT	CASSMARGSNQPQHF
TRBJ2-2	TRBD2	NA	TRBV7-3	TGTGCCAGCAGCAAAAGTCCGCTAGCGGGGAGCACCGGGGAGCTGTTTTTT	CASSKSPLAGSTGELFF
TRBJ1-1	TRBD1	NA	TRBV19	TGTGCCAGTAGGTGGGGACAGATGAACACTGAAGCTTTCTTT	CASRWGQMNTEAFF
TRBJ1-2	NA	NA	TRBV19	TGTGCCAGTAGTATAGGACGGGGGAAGAGGGGCTACACCTTC	CASSIGRGKRGYTF
TRBJ2-1	TRBD2	once	TRBV7-2	TGTGCCAGCAGCAACCTAGCGGGGGGCAATGAGCAGTTCTTC	CASSNLAGGNEQFF
TRBJ1-2	NA	NA	TRBV27	TGTGCCAGCAGTCCTACTAACTATGGCTACACCTTC	CASSPTNYGYTF
TRBJ2-3	TRBD2	NA	TRBV7-2	TGTGCCAGCAGCTTAGCACAGACTAGCGTTGGAGATACGCAGTATTTT	CASSLAQTSVGDTQYF
TRBJ1-2	NA	NA	TRBV20-1	TGCAGTGCTAGTCTGACGTTCTGGGGGGTCGGTGGCTACACCTTC	CSASLTFWGVGGYTF
TRBJ1-2	NA	NA	TRBV5-8	TGTGCCAGCAGCTTAGTATCAGGAACTAACTATGGCTACACCTTC	CASSLVSGTNYGYTF
TRBJ2-7	TRBD2	NA	TRBV7-9	TGTGCCAGCAGCTTAGGGTGGGGACTAGCGGGGGATTCCTACGAGCAGTACTTC	CASSLGWGLAGDSYEQYF
TRBJ2-7	NA	NA	TRBV6-5	TGTGCCAGCAGTTTCGGCAACAGGGGGGGCGAGCAGTACTTC	CASSFGNRGGEQYF
TRBJ2-3	TRBD2	NA	TRBV15	TGTGCCACCAGCAGAAGGAGCGGGGGGGCGGATACGCAGTATTTT	CATSRRSGGADTQYF
TRBJ2-1	TRBD2	NA	TRBV11-2	TGTGCCAGCAGCTTAGCTCCGCCTAGCGGCCGCTCCTACAATGAGCAGTTCTTC	CASSLAPPSGRSYNEQFF
TRBJ2-3	NA	NA	TRBV18	TGTGCCAGCTCACCACTGGCGGGGCCTTACACAGATACGCAGTATTTT	CASSPLAGPYTDTQYF
TRBJ2-1	NA	NA	TRBV7-9	TGTGCCAGCACCCAGAACTACAATGAGCAGTTCTTC	CASTQNYNEQFF